This TCR beta chain derives from a study of T-cell reconstitution after alpha-beta-depleted transplantation in children. Researchers prepared the TCRbeta library using unique molecular identifiers, the study reports. TCRdb re-analysed the PCR reads in MiXCR, keeping a single row per CDR3 protein. Of 500,000 to 600,000 distinct CDR3 sequences listed, 32% are singletons. The CDR3 contains 15 residues. Germline V lookup: CDR1 SGHDT, CDR2 YYEEEE. V was clipped by 2 bases and J by 4 bases, with 15 bases between them. This clonotype came up a few times. The chain carries TRBV5-6 and TRBJ2-5; D is tentatively TRBD1 or TRBD2 (6 bases each). The sample was PBMCs from the stem cell graft donor, taken from the stem cell graft. The TCR sequence derives from a human donor who donated a stem cell graft to a child with aplastic anemia. DNA of the CDR3: TGTGCCAGCAGCTTATGGTGGGGGGCCAGAGAGACCCAGTACTTC. Translation gives CASSLWWGARETQYF.